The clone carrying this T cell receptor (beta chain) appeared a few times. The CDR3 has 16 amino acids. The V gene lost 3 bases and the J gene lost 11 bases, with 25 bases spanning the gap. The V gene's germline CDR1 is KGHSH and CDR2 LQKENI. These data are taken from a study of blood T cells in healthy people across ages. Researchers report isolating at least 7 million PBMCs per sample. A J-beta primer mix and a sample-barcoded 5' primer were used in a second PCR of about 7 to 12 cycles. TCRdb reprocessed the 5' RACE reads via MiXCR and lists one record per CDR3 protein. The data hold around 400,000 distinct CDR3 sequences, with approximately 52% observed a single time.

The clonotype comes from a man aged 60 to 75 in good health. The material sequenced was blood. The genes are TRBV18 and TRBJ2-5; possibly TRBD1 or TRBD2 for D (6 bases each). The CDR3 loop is CASSPKSGTTGGEQYF. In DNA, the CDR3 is TGTGCCAGCTCACCCAAATCCGGGACAACCGGAGGGGAGCAGTACTTC.